These T cell receptor beta chains were read from a single sample in a study of T cells in Graves' hyperthyroidism and ophthalmopathy. TCRdb re-called the multiplex PCR reads with MiXCR, one entry per CDR3 protein. The table has around 600,000 distinct CDR3 sequences, more than 13% seen once. Input material: blood. All receptors come from a woman aged 18-30 years with Graves' ophthalmopathy. The CDR3 runs from the conserved cysteine through the conserved F or W. A D gene is named only where the DNA matches it firmly. Not every row has a clone size; where given, it reads once, few, many or a size class.

CASRNAGSYNEQFF TGCGCCAGCAGGAACGCAGGCTCCTACAATGAGCAGTTCTTC TRBV4-1 - few 14 TRBJ2-1
CASSLDRLSGANVLTF TGTGCCAGCAGCTTAGACCGGCTTTCTGGGGCCAACGTCCTGACTTTC TRBV11-2 - - 16 TRBJ2-6
CSAETGKATEAFF TGCAGCGCCGAGACAGGCAAAGCTACTGAAGCTTTCTTT TRBV29-1 - few 13 TRBJ1-1
CASSTSTNEKLFF TGTGCCAGTAGTACGTCAACTAATGAAAAACTGTTTTTT TRBV19 - - 13 TRBJ1-4
CSASLQATAEAFF TGCAGTGCTAGCTTACAGGCTACGGCTGAAGCTTTCTTT TRBV20-1 - many 13 TRBJ1-1
CASWGTPNYGCTF TGTGCCAGCTGGGGGACACCAAACTATGGCTGCACCTTC TRBV27 - few 13 TRBJ1-2
CASAEDGYSPLHF TGTGCTAGTGCCGAAGACGGATATTCACCCCTCCACTTT TRBV12-5 - few 13 TRBJ1-6
CASTPRTGGPADEQFF TGTGCCAGCACCCCCAGAACGGGAGGGCCGGCAGATGAGCAGTTCTTC TRBV28 TRBD2 many 16 TRBJ2-1
CASSLTGVSYNEQFF TGTGCCAGCAGTTTAACAGGGGTCTCCTACAATGAGCAGTTCTTC TRBV12-3/TRBV12-4 TRBD1 many 15 TRBJ2-1
CASSLDSGQPQHF TGTGCCAGCAGCTTAGATTCGGGGCAGCCCCAGCATTTT TRBV7-9 - - 13 TRBJ1-5
CATSDTGTAQYF TGTGCCACCAGTGACACAGGGACCGCGCAGTACTTC TRBV24-1 - many 12 TRBJ2-7
CASSQDIQAGENQPQHF TGCGCCAGCAGCCAAGACATTCAGGCAGGGGAGAATCAGCCCCAGCATTTT TRBV4-1 - many 17 TRBJ1-5
CSARDREAGGWYEQFF TGCAGTGCTAGAGATCGGGAAGCGGGAGGTTGGTATGAGCAGTTCTTC TRBV20-1 TRBD2 many 16 TRBJ2-1
CASSGSGNQPQHF TGTGCCAGTAGTGGTTCGGGGAATCAGCCCCAGCATTTT TRBV19 - few 13 TRBJ1-5
CASSLLSLAVQETQYF TGTGCCAGCAGCTTATTGAGCCTAGCGGTCCAAGAGACCCAGTACTTC TRBV11-2 TRBD2 many 16 TRBJ2-5
CASSSDPSRSYEQYF TGTGCCAGCAGTTCCGACCCAAGCCGCTCCTACGAGCAGTACTTC TRBV27 - many 15 TRBJ2-7
CASSQQGANEAKNIQYF TGTGCCAGCTCACAACAGGGGGCCAATGAAGCCAAAAACATTCAGTACTTC TRBV18 TRBD1 - 17 TRBJ2-4
CSARSLAGVAGELFF TGCAGTGCTAGAAGCCTAGCGGGAGTGGCCGGGGAGCTGTTTTTT TRBV20-1 TRBD2 - 15 TRBJ2-2
CSARRGAAAYQPQHF TGCAGTGCTAGGCGGGGTGCAGCTGCTTATCAGCCCCAGCATTTT TRBV20-1 - - 15 TRBJ1-5
CASSGSRDHFGYTF TGTGCCAGCAGCGGTAGCCGGGACCACTTCGGCTACACCTTC TRBV7-2 - many 14 TRBJ1-2
CASSLYFGTLYEQYF TGTGCCAGCAGCTTGTACTTCGGGACACTCTACGAGCAGTACTTC TRBV5-6 - many 15 TRBJ2-7